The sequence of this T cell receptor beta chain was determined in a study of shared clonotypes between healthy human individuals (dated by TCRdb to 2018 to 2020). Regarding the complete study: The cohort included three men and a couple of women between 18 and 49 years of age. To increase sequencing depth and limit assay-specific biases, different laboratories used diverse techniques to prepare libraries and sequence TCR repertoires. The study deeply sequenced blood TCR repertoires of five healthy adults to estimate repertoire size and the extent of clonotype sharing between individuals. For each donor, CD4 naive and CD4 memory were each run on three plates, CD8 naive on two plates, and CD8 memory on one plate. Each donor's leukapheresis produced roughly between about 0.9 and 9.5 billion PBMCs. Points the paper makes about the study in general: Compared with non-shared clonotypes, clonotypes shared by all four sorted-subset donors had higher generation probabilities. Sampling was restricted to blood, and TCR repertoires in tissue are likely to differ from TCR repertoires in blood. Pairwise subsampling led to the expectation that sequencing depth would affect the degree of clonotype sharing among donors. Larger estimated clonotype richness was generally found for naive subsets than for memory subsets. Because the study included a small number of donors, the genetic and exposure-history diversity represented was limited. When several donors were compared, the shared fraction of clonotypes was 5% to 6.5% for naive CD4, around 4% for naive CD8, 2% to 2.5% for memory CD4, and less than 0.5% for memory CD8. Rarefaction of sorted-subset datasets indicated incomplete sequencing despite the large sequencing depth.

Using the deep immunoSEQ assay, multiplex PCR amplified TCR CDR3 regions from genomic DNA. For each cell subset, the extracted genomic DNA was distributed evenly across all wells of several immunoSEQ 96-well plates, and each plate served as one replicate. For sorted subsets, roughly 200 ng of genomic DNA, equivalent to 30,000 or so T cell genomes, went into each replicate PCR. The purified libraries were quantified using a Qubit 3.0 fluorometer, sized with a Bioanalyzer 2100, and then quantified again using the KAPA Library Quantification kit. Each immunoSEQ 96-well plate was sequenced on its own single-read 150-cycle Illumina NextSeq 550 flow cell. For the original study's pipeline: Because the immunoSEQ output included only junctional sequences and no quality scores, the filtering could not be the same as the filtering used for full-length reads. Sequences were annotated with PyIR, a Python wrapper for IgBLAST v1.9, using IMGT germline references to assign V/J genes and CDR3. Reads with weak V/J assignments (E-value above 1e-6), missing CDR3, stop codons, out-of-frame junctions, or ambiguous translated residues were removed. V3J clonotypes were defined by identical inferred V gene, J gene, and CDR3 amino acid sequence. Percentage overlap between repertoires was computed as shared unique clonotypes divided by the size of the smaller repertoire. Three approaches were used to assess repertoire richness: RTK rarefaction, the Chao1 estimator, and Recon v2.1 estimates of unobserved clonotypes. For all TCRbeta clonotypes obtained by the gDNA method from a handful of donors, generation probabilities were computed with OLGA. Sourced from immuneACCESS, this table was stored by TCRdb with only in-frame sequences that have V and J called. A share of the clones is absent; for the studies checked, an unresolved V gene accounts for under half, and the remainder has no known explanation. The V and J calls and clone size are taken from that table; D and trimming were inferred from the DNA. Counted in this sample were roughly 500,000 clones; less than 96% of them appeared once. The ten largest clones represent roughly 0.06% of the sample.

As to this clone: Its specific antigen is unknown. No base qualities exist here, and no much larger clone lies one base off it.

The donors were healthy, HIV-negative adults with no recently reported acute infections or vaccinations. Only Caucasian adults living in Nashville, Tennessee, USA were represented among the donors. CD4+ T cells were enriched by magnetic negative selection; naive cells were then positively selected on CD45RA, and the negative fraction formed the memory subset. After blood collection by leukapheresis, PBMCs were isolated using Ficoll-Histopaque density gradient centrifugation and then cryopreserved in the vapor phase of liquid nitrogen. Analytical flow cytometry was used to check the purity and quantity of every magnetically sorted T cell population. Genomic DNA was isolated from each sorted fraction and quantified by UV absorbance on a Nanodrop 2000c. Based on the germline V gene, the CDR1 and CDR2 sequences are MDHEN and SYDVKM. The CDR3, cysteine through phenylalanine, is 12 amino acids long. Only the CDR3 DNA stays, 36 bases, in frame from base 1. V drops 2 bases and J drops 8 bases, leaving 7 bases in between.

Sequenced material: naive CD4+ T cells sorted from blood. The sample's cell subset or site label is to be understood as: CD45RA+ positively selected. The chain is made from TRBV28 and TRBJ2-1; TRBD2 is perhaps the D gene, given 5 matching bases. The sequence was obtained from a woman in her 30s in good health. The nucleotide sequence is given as TGTGCCAGCAGTTTACTAGCCTATGAGCAGTTCTTC. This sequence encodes CASSLLAYEQFF.